This record concerns one T cell receptor beta chain sequence. Its antigen is currently unknown. Germline V gene data show CDR1 as SEHNR and CDR2 as FQNEAQ (reference sequence). The V and J ends lost 5 bases and 8 bases, in that order; junction bases with no gene match: 8. This CDR3 contains 13 residues. This specimen comes from a study of T cells in Graves' hyperthyroidism and ophthalmopathy. Study-wide findings and caveats: Model-based prediction identified ophthalmopathy a median around 6.5 months prior to its onset.

Clinicians diagnosed patients from clinical symptoms, serum thyroxine and TRAb, thyroid ultrasound and orbital computed tomography. RNA transcripts yielded amplified TCR beta CDR3 regions. Researchers ran a first-round RT-PCR on the TCR CDR3 using the HTBI primer set. MiXCR, run by TCRdb on the multiplex PCR reads, gives a single entry per CDR3 protein. Of about 680,000 distinct CDR3 sequences listed, roughly a third are singletons. This receptor was taken from a woman between 35 and 50 years old with Graves' hyperthyroidism. The chain couples TRBV7-9 to TRBJ1-2, with 7 bases that match TRBD1. The sequenced sample was blood. The CDR3 nucleotides read TGTGCCAGCAGCGTCCAGGGGGGACGGGGCTACACCTTC. Its translation is CASSVQGGRGYTF.